This T cell receptor beta chain originates from a study of identifying expanded T cells in peripheral blood. Note on this clone: Its antigen is as yet unknown.

TCRdb's copy holds only in-frame clones and misses some; the assay was immunoSEQ multiplex PCR. The sample holds over 45,000 clones, approximately 80% seen once. General study results and limits: Across healthy donors, higher total template counts meant significantly greater approximately 2-week count variance. Over two and four weeks, about 15 and 19 clones changed, versus 1.2 between replicates.

No infections or other immune events were documented during collection. Germline CDR1 and CDR2: SGHRS and YFSETQ. Germline trimming cut 0 bases from V and 6 bases from J; bases unmatched to any gene: 5. There are 15 residues in the CDR3. The receptor was isolated from a person aged 18-70 years in good health. Sequencing was done on a sample of blood. The V gene is TRBV5-1, the J gene TRBJ2-7, with 11 bases that match TRBD2. CDR3 DNA sequence: TGCGCCAGCAGCTTGGTTGTAGCGGGAGGGGGCGAGCAGTACTTC. Translating gives CASSLVVAGGGEQYF.